The 3 T cell receptor beta chains below all came from one sample that was sequenced in a study of T cell changes during pregnancy in multiple sclerosis. Using immunoSEQ multiplex PCR, the repertoire was profiled, and TCRdb retains in-frame clones only, with some absent. In the table there are approximately 82,000 clones, over 80% of which are singletons. The source material was CD4+ T cells from peripheral blood mononuclear cells, sampled in the second trimester of pregnancy. These TCRs come from a female donor with multiple sclerosis, enrolled in a pregnancy study.

The rearrangement uses TRBV7-2 and TRBJ2-3, with a weak D call TRBD2 (5 bases). This CDR3 has 17 amino acids. V was shortened by 1 base and J by 1 base, with 15 bases between the two germline ends. The germline gives CDR1 SGHTA, CDR2 FQGNSA. The CDR3 loop is CASSLGLSGTRTDTQYF. In DNA, the CDR3 is TGTGCCAGCAGCTTAGGTTTGAGCGGAACCCGCACAGATACGCAGTATTTT.

This chain uses TRBV5-4 with TRBJ2-1; the match to TRBD2 covers 14 bases. The CDR3 consists of 18 residues. After removal of 3 bases from V and 5 bases from J, the junction contained 10 bases not matched to a gene. In germline, CDR1 is SGHNT, CDR2 YYREEE (reference sequence). Here the CDR3 DNA reads TGTGCCAGCAGCTCTCCGGGACTAGCGGGAGCCCTAGACAATGAGCAGTTCTTC. This codes for CASSSPGLAGALDNEQFF.

The chain recombines TRBV6-5 with TRBJ1-1, with D perhaps matching TRBD1 (6 bases). The CDR3 is 13 residues long. Germline V gene lookup returns CDR1 MNHEY and CDR2 SVGAGI. For the CDR3, the DNA is TGTGCGAGTAAGGGGACACAGAGCACTGAAGCTTTCTTT. This sequence encodes CASKGTQSTEAFF.